The 9 T cell receptor beta chains in this list originate from one sample, sequenced in a study of cytomegalovirus exposure and HLA in healthy donors. The primer mix had 60 Vbeta and 13 Jbeta primers. Sequencing was performed with immunoSEQ multiplex PCR; in TCRdb, only in-frame clones are kept and a portion is missing. The table records about 180,000 clones, roughly 84% of them present only once. Sequencing was performed on PBMCs. Every receptor here comes from a boy younger than 10 in good health and CMV-seronegative.

The chain is built from TRBV27 and TRBJ2-7, with 8 bases aligning to TRBD1. This CDR3 spans 16 amino acids. Germline V lookup: CDR1 MNHEY, CDR2 SMNVEV (reference sequence). J gave up 3 bases and V 6 bases, and 13 bases lay outside the gene matches. The CDR3 sequence: CASRRPGTGELYEQYF. The CDR3 DNA sequence: TGTGCCAGCAGAAGACCTGGGACAGGAGAACTCTACGAGCAGTACTTC.

V and J are TRBV7-7 and TRBJ2-1; TRBD1 aligns across 7 bases. The CDR3 contains 16 residues. Germline values: CDR1 SSHAT, CDR2 FNYEAQ (reference sequence). Germline trimming cut 2 bases from V and 9 bases from J; bases unmatched to any gene: 13. The CDR3 DNA is TGTGCCAGCAGCTTATCCGACAGGGTGAGTTTGTTTGAGCAGTTCTTC. This gives the protein CASSLSDRVSLFEQFF. Drawing the rest from reference TRBV7-7 and TRBJ2-1, the complete variable domain is GAGVSQSPRYKVTKRGQDVTLRCDPISSHATLYWYQQALGQGPEFLTYFNYEAQPDKSGLPSDRFSAERPEGSISTLTIQRTEQRDSAMYRCASSLSDRVSLFEQFFGPGTRLTVL.

Only a few counts were recorded for this clone. The genes are TRBV6-4 and TRBJ1-2; a possible D gene is TRBD1 (6 bases). The V gene's germline CDR1 is MRHNA and CDR2 SNTAGT. The CDR3 runs to 13 residues. With 5 bases removed from V and 2 bases from J, the gap between germline ends came to 9 bases. The CDR3 loop reads CASSPGTNYGYTF. CDR3 sequence (DNA): TGTGCCAGCAGTCCCGGGACAAACTATGGCTACACCTTC.

A word on this clone: Germline and junction disagree at one end, which may indicate a read error. V gene TRBV4-1 combines with J gene TRBJ1-5; D not certain. This CDR3 has 14 residues. CDR1 and CDR2 (germline): MGHRA, YSYEKL. This CDR3 is CASRQEISEQPQHF. The CDR3 DNA is TGCGCCAGCAGACAAGAAATATCAGAACAGCCCCAGCATTTT.

The rearrangement joins TRBV19 to TRBJ2-5, with no clear D. Germline CDR1 is LNHDA and CDR2 is SQIVND (reference sequence). The CDR3 runs 15 residues. V gave up 0 bases and J gave up 3 bases, with 11 bases separating them. As DNA, the CDR3 is TGTGCCAGTAGTATAGATCAGATTCGGGAAGAGACCCAGTACTTC. As protein: CASSIDQIREETQYF.

The chain recombines TRBV28 with TRBJ1-4; 10 positions agree with TRBD1. Germline-derived CDR1 and CDR2 are MDHEN and SYDVKM. The J segment lost 8 bases and the V segment lost 6 bases, leaving 6 bases of the junction unmatched. The CDR3 covers 14 residues. The CDR3 is CASRATGGGEKLFF. CDR3 bases: TGTGCCAGCAGAGCGACAGGGGGCGGAGAAAAACTGTTTTTT.

On this clone: The sample holds other DNA sequences that translate to the same CDR3. The chain employs TRBV6-1 and TRBJ1-6; maybe TRBD1 (6 bases). The CDR3 has 14 amino acids. Trimming removed 10 bases from V and 9 bases from J, with 19 bases in between. Germline lookup yields CDR1 MNHNS and CDR2 SASEGT. CDR3 in amino acids: CATSMGAPSSPLHF. DNA of the CDR3: TGTGCCACCTCGATGGGGGCACCCAGTTCACCCCTCCACTTT.

V gene TRBV30 combines with J gene TRBJ1-1; D is uncertain. The CDR3 covers 11 residues. Germline V gene data show CDR1 as GTSNPN and CDR2 as SVGIG (reference sequence). Trimming took off 2 bases at V and 5 bases at J, with 6 bases between the two ends. CDR3 amino acids: CAWSTRTEAFF. CDR3 nucleotide sequence: TGTGCCTGGAGTACAAGAACTGAAGCTTTCTTT.

This clone was seen only once. The chain uses TRBV30 and TRBJ2-3, with 11 bases identical to TRBD2. Germline V gene sequence: CDR1 GTSNPN, CDR2 SVGIG (reference sequence). J lost 3 bases, V lost 3 bases, and 2 bases had no gene match. This CDR3 has 14 amino acids. In DNA, the CDR3 is TGTGCCTGGAGCCTAGCGGGGGGAACAGATACGCAGTATTTT. Protein product: CAWSLAGGTDTQYF.